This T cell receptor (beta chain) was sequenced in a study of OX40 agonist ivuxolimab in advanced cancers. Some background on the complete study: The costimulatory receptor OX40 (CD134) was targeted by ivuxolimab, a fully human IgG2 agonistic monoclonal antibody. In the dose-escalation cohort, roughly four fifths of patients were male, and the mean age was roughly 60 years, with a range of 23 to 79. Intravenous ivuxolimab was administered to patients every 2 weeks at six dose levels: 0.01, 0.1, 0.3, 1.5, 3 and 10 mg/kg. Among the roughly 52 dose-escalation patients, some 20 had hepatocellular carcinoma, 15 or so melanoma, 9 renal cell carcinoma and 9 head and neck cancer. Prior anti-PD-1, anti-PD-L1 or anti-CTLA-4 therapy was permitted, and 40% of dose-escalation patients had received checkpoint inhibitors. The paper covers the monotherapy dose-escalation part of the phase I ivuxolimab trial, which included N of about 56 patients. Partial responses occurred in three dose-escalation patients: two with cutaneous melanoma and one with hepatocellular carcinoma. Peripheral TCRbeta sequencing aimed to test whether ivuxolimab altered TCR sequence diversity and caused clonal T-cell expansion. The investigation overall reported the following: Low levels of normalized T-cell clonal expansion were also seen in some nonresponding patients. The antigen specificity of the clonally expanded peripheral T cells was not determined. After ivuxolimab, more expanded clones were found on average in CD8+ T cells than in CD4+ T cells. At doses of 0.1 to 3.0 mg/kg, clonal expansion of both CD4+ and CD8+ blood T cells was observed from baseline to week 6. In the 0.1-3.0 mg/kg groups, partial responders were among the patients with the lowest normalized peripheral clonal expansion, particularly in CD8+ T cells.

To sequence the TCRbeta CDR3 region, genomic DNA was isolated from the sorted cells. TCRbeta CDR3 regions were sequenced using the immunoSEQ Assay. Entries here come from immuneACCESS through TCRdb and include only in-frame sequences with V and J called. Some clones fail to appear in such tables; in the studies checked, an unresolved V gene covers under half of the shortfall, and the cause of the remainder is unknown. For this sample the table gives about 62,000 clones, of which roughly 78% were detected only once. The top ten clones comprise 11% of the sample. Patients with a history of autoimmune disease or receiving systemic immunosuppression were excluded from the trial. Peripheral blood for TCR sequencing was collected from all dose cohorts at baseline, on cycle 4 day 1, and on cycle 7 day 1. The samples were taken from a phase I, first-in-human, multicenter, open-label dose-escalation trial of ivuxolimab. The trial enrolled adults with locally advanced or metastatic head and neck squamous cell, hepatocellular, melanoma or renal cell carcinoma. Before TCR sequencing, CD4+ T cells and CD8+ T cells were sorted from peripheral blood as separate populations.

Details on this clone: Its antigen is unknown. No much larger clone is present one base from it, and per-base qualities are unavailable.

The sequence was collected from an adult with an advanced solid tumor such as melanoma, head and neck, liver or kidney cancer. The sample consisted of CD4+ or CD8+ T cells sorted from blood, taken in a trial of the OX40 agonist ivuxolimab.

The CDR3 here reads CASSDWTGAGANVLTF. The DNA is as follows: TGTGCCAGCAGTGACTGGACAGGGGCTGGGGCCAACGTCCTGACTTTC. This chain joins TRBV6-6 to TRBJ2-6, with 9 bases matching TRBD1. Ends trimmed: V by 5 bases, J by 2 bases; bases unmatched to a gene: 4. According to the germline V gene (reference sequence), CDR1 reads MNHNY and CDR2 reads SVGAGI. The CDR3 contains 16 residues, cysteine and phenylalanine counted. The CDR3 DNA has 48 bases and is translated from base 1.